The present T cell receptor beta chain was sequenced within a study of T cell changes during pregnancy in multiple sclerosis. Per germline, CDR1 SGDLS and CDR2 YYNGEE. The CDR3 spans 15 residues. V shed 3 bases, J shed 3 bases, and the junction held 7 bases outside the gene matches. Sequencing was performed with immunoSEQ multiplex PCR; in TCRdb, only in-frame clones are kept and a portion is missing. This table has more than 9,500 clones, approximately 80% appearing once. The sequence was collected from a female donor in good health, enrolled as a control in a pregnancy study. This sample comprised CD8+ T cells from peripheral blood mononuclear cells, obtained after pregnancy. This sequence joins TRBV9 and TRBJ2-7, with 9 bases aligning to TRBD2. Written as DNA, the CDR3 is TGTGCCAGCAGCGCCGGGACTAGCTCCCTCTACGAGCAGTACTTC. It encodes CASSAGTSSLYEQYF.